Reported below is one TCR beta chain. Clones were read by immunoSEQ multiplex PCR, and TCRdb kept only the in-frame ones, dropping some. The sample holds a few hundred thousand clones, 85% to 90% seen once. Trimming took 8 bases from V and 8 from J; bases not matched to a gene: 14. This CDR3 contains 14 residues. CDR1 LNHDA and CDR2 SQIVND come from the germline V gene (reference sequence). This specimen comes from a study of blood T cell repertoires in COVID-19. Seattle enrolled patients during active infection and tracked them longitudinally. Sequencing was carried out using peripheral blood. The V gene is TRBV19, the J gene TRBJ1-2, with 7 bases identical to TRBD1. The TCR comes from a woman in her fifties or sixties with COVID-19, enrolled during active disease. The CDR3 nucleotides read TGTGCCAGTTCGTGGTTGGAGGGGGCACGGGGCTACACCTTC. This gives the protein CASSWLEGARGYTF.